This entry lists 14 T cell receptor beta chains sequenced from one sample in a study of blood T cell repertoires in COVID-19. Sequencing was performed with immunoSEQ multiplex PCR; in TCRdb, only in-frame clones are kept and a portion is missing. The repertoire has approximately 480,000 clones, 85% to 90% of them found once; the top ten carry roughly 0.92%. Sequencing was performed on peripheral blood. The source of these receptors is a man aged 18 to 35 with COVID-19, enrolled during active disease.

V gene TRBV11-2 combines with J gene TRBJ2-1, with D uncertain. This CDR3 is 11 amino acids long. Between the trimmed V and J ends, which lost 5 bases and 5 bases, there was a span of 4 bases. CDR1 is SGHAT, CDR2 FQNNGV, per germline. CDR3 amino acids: CASSRDNEQFF. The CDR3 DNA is TGTGCCAGCAGCCGGGACAATGAGCAGTTCTTC. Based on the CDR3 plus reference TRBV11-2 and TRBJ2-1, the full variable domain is EAGVAQSPRYKIIEKRQSVAFWCNPISGHATLYWYQQILGQGPKLLIQFQNNGVVDDSQLPKDRFSAERLKGVDSTLKIQPAKLEDSAVYLCASSRDNEQFFGPGTRLTVL.

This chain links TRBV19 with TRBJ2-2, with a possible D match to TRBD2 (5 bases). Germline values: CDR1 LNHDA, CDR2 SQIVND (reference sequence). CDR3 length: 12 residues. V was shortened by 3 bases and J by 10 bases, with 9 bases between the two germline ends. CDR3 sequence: CASSIGGAELFF. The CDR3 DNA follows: TGTGCCAGTAGTATCGGAGGTGCGGAGCTGTTTTTT. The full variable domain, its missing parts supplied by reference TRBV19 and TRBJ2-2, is DGGITQSPKYLFRKEGQNVTLSCEQNLNHDAMYWYRQDPGQGLRLIYYSQIVNDFQKGDIAEGYSVSREKKESFPLTVTSAQKNPTAFYLCASSIGGAELFFGEGSRLTVL.

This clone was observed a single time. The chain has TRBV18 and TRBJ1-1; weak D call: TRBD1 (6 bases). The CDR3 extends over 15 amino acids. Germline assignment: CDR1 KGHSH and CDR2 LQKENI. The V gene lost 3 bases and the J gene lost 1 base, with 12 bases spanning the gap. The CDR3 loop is CASSPTGTRNTEAFF. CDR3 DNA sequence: TGTGCCAGCTCACCTACAGGGACAAGGAACACTGAAGCTTTCTTT.

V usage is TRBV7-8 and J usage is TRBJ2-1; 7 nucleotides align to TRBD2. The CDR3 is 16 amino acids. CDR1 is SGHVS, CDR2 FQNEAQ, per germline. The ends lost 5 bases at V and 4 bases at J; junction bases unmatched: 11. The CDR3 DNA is TGTGCCAGCAGCCCGTTGGGCGGGAGACGATACAATGAGCAGTTCTTC. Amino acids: CASSPLGGRRYNEQFF.

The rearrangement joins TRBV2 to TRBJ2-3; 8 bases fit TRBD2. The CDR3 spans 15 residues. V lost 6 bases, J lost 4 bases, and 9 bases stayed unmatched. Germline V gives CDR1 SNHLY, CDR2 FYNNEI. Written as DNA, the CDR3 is TGTGCCAGCAGGGCAGCGGGAGCGGGAGCAGATACGCAGTATTTT. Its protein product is CASRAAGAGADTQYF.

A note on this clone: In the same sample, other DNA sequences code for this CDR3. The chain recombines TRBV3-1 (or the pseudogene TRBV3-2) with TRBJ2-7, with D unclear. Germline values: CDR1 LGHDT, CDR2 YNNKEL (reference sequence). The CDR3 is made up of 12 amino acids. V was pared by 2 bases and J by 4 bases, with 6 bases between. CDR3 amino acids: CASSQTGYEQYF. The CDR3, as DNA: TGTGCCAGCAGCCAAACCGGGTACGAGCAGTACTTC.

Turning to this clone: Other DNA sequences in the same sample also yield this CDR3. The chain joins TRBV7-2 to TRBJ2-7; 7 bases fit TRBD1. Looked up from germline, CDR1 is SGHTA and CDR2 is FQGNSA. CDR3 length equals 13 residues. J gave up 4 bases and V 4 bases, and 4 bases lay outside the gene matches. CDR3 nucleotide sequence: TGTGCCAGCAGCTCGACAGGGAATTACGAGCAGTACTTC. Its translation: CASSSTGNYEQYF. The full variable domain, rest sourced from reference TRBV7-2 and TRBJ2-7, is GAGVSQSPSNKVTEKGKDVELRCDPISGHTALYWYRQSLGQGLEFLIYFQGNSAPDKSGLPSDRFSAERTGGSVSTLTIQRTQQEDSAVYLCASSSTGNYEQYFGPGTRLTVT.

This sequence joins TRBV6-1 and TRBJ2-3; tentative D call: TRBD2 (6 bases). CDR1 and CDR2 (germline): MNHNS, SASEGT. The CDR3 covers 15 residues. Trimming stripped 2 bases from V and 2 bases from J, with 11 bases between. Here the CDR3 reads CASSETGADTDTQYF. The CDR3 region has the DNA TGTGCCAGCAGTGAAACGGGAGCGGACACAGATACGCAGTATTTT.

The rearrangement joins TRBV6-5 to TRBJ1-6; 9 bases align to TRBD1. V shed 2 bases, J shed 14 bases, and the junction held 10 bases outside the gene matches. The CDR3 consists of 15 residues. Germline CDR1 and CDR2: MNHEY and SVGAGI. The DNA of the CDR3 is TGTGCCAGCAGTTACCCCAGACAGGGGGGTGGGACCCTCCACTTT. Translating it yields CASSYPRQGGGTLHF.

CDR3 sequence reads: CASSEAQYRGFGNQPQHF. CDR3 nucleotides: TGTGCCAGCAGTGAAGCGCAATACAGGGGGTTTGGCAATCAGCCCCAGCATTTT. The genes are TRBV6-1 and TRBJ1-5; the match to TRBD1 covers 8 bases. Per the germline V gene, CDR1 is MNHNS and CDR2 is SASEGT. The CDR3 runs to 18 residues. V lost 0 bases and J lost 2; bases outside the gene matches: 9.

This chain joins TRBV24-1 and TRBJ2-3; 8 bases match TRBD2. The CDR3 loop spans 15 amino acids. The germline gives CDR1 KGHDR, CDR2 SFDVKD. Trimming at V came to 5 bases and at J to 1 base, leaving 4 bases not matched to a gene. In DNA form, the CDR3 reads TGTGCCACCAGTGGCGGAGCGGGGGGCACAGATACGCAGTATTTT. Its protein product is CATSGGAGGTDTQYF.

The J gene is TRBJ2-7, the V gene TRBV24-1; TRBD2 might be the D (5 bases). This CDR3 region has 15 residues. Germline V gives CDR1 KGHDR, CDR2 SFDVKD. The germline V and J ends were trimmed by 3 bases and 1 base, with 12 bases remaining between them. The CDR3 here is CATSDDSAGSYEQYF. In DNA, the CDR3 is TGTGCCACCAGTGATGATAGCGCTGGATCCTACGAGCAGTACTTC.

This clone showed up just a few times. The CDR3 loop is CASSRADMGLVGDEQYF. CDR3 nucleotides: TGCGCCAGCAGCCGGGCCGATATGGGACTAGTCGGCGACGAGCAGTACTTC. The chain employs TRBV4-1 and TRBJ2-7; TRBD2 agrees at 8 bases. With 4 bases clipped from V and 5 bases from J, the junction kept 16 bases outside the gene matches. The CDR3 is made up of 17 amino acids. Germline V gives CDR1 MGHRA, CDR2 YSYEKL.

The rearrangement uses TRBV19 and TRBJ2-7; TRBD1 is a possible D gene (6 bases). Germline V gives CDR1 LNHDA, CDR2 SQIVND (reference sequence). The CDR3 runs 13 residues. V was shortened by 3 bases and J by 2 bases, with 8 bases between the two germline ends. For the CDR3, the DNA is TGTGCCAGTAGTATGAAGGGGGCCTACGAGCAGTACTTC. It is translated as CASSMKGAYEQYF. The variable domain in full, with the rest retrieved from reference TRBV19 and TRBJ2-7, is DGGITQSPKYLFRKEGQNVTLSCEQNLNHDAMYWYRQDPGQGLRLIYYSQIVNDFQKGDIAEGYSVSREKKESFPLTVTSAQKNPTAFYLCASSMKGAYEQYFGPGTRLTVT.